This passage covers 6 T cell receptor beta chains from one sample sequenced in a study of blood T cell repertoires in COVID-19. Data came from immunoSEQ multiplex PCR; TCRdb stores just in-frame clones and leaves some out. The data show approximately 50,000 clones, 90% seen once. The sequenced material came from peripheral blood. Source of these receptors: a man aged 40-49 years with acute or convalescent COVID-19.

The rearrangement uses TRBV7-6 and TRBJ2-7, with 9 nucleotides matching TRBD2. The CDR3 is 16 residues long. V lost 1 base and J lost 2; bases outside the gene matches: 6. Germline assignment: CDR1 SGHVS and CDR2 FNYEAQ. CDR3 loop: CASSLGLAGTTYEQYF. The CDR3 coding sequence is TGTGCCAGCAGCTTAGGGCTAGCGGGGACAACCTACGAGCAGTACTTC.

CDR3 in DNA: TGTGCCTGGAGTGGGTTCGAGGCGGAAGCTTTCTTT. Its protein is CAWSGFEAEAFF. The J gene is TRBJ1-1, the V gene TRBV30; no reliable D call. Germline CDR1 is GTSNPN and CDR2 is SVGIG (reference sequence). The V gene lost 1 base and the J gene lost 8 bases, with 11 bases spanning the gap. This CDR3 comprises 12 residues.

The chain is built from TRBV19 and TRBJ2-3; D perhaps matches TRBD1 (6 bases). CDR3 size: 16 residues. Germline CDR1 and CDR2: LNHDA and SQIVND (reference sequence). Trimming took 4 bases from V and 0 from J, leaving 14 bases between them. CDR3 nucleotide sequence: TGTGCCAGTAGTAGGGACAAAATACCTAGCACAGATACGCAGTATTTT. Protein sequence: CASSRDKIPSTDTQYF.

The J gene is TRBJ1-3, the V gene TRBV3-1 (or the pseudogene TRBV3-2), with 8 bases that match TRBD1. The CDR3 is 20 amino acids. Germline trimming cut 4 bases from V and 2 bases from J; bases unmatched to any gene: 19. Germline V gene sequence: CDR1 LGHDT, CDR2 YNNKEL (reference sequence). The CDR3 here is CASSPFFGTGLVSAGNTIYF. CDR3 DNA sequence: TGTGCCAGCAGCCCCTTCTTCGGGACAGGCCTTGTCTCGGCTGGAAACACCATATATTTT.

The chain uses TRBV3-1 (or the pseudogene TRBV3-2) and TRBJ1-6; 7 nucleotides agree with TRBD1. The J segment lost 9 bases and the V segment lost 4 bases, leaving 6 bases of the junction unmatched. The germline gives CDR1 LGHDT, CDR2 YNNKEL (reference sequence). The CDR3 covers 14 residues. CDR3 residues: CASSRDSLSSPLHF. Written as DNA, the CDR3 is TGTGCCAGCAGCCGGGACAGTCTTTCTTCACCCCTCCACTTT.

V usage is TRBV7-2 and J usage is TRBJ1-2; D is perhaps TRBD1 (6 bases). Germline lookup yields CDR1 SGHTA and CDR2 FQGNSA. The CDR3 spans 14 residues. Trimming stripped 4 bases from V and 2 bases from J, with 11 bases between. The CDR3, as DNA: TGTGCCAGCAGCTCAGGGGTTCCCAACTATGGCTACACCTTC. It translates to CASSSGVPNYGYTF.